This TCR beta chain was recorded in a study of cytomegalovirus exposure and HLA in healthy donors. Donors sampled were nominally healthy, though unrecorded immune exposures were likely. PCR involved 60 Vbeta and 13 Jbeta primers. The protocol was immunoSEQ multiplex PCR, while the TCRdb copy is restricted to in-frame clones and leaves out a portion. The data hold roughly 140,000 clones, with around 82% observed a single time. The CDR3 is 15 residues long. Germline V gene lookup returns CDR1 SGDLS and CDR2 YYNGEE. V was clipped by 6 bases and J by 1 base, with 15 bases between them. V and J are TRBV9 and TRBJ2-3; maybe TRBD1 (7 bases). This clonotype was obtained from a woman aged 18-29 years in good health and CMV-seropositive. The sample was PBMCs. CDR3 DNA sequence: TGTGCCAGCACCAGGGGGGCCGGGGGCACAGATACGCAGTATTTT. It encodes CASTRGAGGTDTQYF.